This T cell receptor (beta chain) stems from a study of lymphopenia after photon versus proton radiotherapy. The method was immunoSEQ multiplex PCR; TCRdb's version includes in-frame clones alone and lacks a portion of them. This sample has 67,000 or so clones, with more than 75% found just once. General observations from the study: In patients who died, overall survival fell as post-nadir TCR diversity dropped more. Proton therapy kept repertoires fairly stable, unlike photons, which gained effector/memory cells. Better survival with proton therapy was suggested as possible, not demonstrated.

Germline V CDR1 and CDR2: SGHNT, YENEEA. There are 16 residues in the CDR3. V was clipped by 0 bases and J by 5 bases; unmatched bases: 5. About this clone itself: Its antigen is as yet unknown.

The V call is TRBV11-3, the J call TRBJ2-2, with 8 bases fitting TRBD2. The sequencing here drew on peripheral blood, taken from a patient treated with proton-based radiotherapy. This clonotype was obtained from an older man with esophageal cancer. The CDR3, as DNA: TGTGCCAGCAGCTTAGATCGGAGCGGGGGAACCGGGGAGCTGTTTTTT. This translates into CASSLDRSGGTGELFF. Variable domain in full (rest from reference TRBV11-3 and TRBJ2-2): EAGVVQSPRYKIIEKKQPVAFWCNPISGHNTLYWYLQNLGQGPELLIRYENEEAVDDSQLPKDRFSAERLKGVDSTLKIQPAELGDSAVYLCASSLDRSGGTGELFFGEGSRLTVL.